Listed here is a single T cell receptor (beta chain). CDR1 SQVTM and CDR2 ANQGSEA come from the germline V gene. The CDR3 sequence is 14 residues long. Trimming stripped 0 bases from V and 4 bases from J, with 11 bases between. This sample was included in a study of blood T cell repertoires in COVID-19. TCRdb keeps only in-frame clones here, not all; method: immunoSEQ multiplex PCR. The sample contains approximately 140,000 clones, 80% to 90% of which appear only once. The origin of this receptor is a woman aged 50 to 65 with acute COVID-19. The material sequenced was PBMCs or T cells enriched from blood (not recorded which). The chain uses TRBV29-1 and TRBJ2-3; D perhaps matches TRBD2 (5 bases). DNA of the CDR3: TGCAGCGTTGAAGAGGGAGAACGGCCAGATACGCAGTATTTT. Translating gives CSVEEGERPDTQYF.